This T cell receptor beta chain was found in a study of blood T cell repertoires in COVID-19. The assay was immunoSEQ multiplex PCR, and TCRdb's table has in-frame clones only and misses some. The sample shows about 200,000 clones, around nine tenths of them seen only once. Looked up from germline, CDR1 is SNHLY and CDR2 is FYNNEI. The CDR3 loop spans 12 amino acids. The V end lost 5 bases, the J end lost 4 bases, and 8 bases lay between the germline ends. This chain connects TRBV2 to TRBJ2-5; no clear D. The TCR originated in a man between 50 and 59 years old with COVID-19, enrolled during active disease. Sequenced: peripheral blood. The chain's CDR3 is CASSFTRETQYF. The CDR3 DNA is TGTGCCAGCAGTTTTACGCGAGAGACCCAGTACTTC.